The T cell receptor (beta chain) under discussion was sequenced for a study of control samples from healthy donors and cancer patients (dated by TCRdb to the early 2020s). Sequences SGHNT (CDR1) and YYREEE (CDR2) are obtained from the germline V gene (reference sequence). V is clipped by 2 bases and J by 7 bases, and the sequence between their germline boundaries is 10 bases long. The CDR3 numbers 14 residues from cysteine through phenylalanine. CDR3 DNA is the only sequence kept; it has 42 bases, read in frame from the first base. Library preparation used the immunoSEQ multiplex PCR assay. Drawn from immuneACCESS, this table holds only the in-frame rearrangements with V and J called that TCRdb kept. Clones are partly lost; checked studies trace under half to an unresolved V gene and leave the rest unexplained. Here the sample has about 120,000 clones; roughly 92% occur a single time. 4.5% to 7% of the sample comes from the top ten.

Of note for this clone: The antigen this receptor binds is unknown. No qualities accompany the bases; no much larger clone lies one base away.

The chain joins TRBV5-4 to TRBJ1-6, with the D gene too uncertain to name. The clonotype comes from a man aged 18 to 35 in good health. The source material was blood. The nucleotide sequence is TGTGCCAGCAGCTTAGAGAGTAAAAATTCACCCCTCCACTTT. Its amino acids are CASSLESKNSPLHF.